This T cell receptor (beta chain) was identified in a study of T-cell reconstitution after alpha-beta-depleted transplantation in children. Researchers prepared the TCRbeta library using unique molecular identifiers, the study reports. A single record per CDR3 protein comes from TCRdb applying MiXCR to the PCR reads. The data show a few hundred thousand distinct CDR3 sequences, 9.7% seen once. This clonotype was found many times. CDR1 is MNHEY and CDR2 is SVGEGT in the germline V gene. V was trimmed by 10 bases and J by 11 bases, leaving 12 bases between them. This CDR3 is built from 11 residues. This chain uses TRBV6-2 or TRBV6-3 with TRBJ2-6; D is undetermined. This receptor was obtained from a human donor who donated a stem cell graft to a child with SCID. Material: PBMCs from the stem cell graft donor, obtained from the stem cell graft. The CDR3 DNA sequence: TGTGCCACAGGCCTTAGGGACGTCCTGACTTTC. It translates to CATGLRDVLTF.